This TCR beta chain was retrieved from a study of T cell responses to AZD1222 COVID-19 vaccine (dated by TCRdb to about 2021). Notes on the research overall: AZD1222 recipients whose second dose came at about 4 weeks and those whose second dose came at about 12 weeks were combined into one group, since spike-specific TCR depth and breadth did not differ between the two schedules. TCR sequencing covered approximately 230 trial participants: about 210 given two doses of AZD1222 and around 26 given two doses of MenACWY control vaccine. Trial participants were enrolled by age into 18-55, 56-69 and 70-plus year subgroups, with roughly 160, 29 and 62 TCR-sequenced participants respectively.

Points on this clone: Its antigen is not yet known. Base-call qualities are not available, and no considerably larger clone is one nucleotide away.

The CDR3 regions of human TCRbeta chains were subjected to immunosequencing. The authors processed their data as follows. Repertoire TCRs were checked for matches against a reference library of SARS-CoV-2-specific TCRs that had been generated using the MIRA antigen-specificity platform. Breadth was defined as the fraction of unique TCRs that were SARS-CoV-2-associated, and depth was defined as the fraction of total T cells that were SARS-CoV-2-associated. Using the MIRA data, every spike-specific TCR was mapped to the spike region that the TCR reacted to and assigned to either a CD4 or a CD8 class. Log10-transformed breadth and depth values were compared by one-way ANOVA with Sidak's multiple comparisons tests. The clones in this table, taken by TCRdb from immuneACCESS, are in-frame only. Not every clone is retained; where verified, under half of the shortfall comes from an unresolved V gene, and the cause of the rest is unknown. That table is the source of V, J and clone size, and D and trimming were worked out from the DNA. This sample holds under 200,000 clones; over 90% were observed only once. The ten top clones hold roughly 3.8% of the sample.

CDR1 is given as MGHRA and CDR2 as YSYEKL, both from the germline V gene. At the junction V is shortened by 3 bases and J by 8 bases; bases outside the gene matches: 8. The CDR3 runs 14 residues from the cysteine to the phenylalanine. Only CDR3 DNA remains: 42 bases, in frame from the first base. This sample's time point label indicates: baseline before first vaccination. The vaccinee samples were drawn from two UK trials, COV001 and COV002, one of which was a single-blind randomized controlled phase 2/3 trial testing AZD1222 (ChAdOx1 nCoV-19) in healthy adults. Trial participant PBMC samples were collected at day 0 and day 28 after the second dose for TCRbeta chain sequencing. Broader findings and caveats from the paper: CD4 TCRs associated with the vaccine covered the entire spike protein, and the dominant responses were in regions 160-218 and 743-854. After two AZD1222 doses, spike-specific TCR breadth and depth were significantly higher than at day 0 and than in MenACWY recipients. Conclusions about previously exposed vaccinees were limited because only six AZD1222 recipients were SARS-CoV-2 seropositive at baseline. In the small 56-69-year group, the increase in depth fell short of significance, most likely because of low power. Reportedly, close to half of the unique spike-specific TCRs recognized epitopes lying outside the regions that are mutated in the B.1.351 and B.1.1.7 variants. Participants were mostly white British, with more females than males. The authors suggested clonal diversity may have been underestimated. Because no day 14 peak-response samples were available, the repertoires could be characterized only after the peak T cell response.

The V and J genes are TRBV4-1 and TRBJ1-2, and TRBD1 matches 8 of the central bases. The sample consisted of peripheral blood, taken on day 0 of AZD1222 vaccination. The receptor comes from an adult in good health. CDR3 loop: CASSQLDRAGGYTF. The nucleotide sequence reads as follows: TGCGCCAGCAGCCAGTTGGACAGGGCTGGGGGCTACACCTTC.